The clone carrying this TCR beta chain was found a few times. Its specificity is unknown. Germline CDR1 SGHRS, CDR2 YFSETQ. This CDR3 has 15 amino acids. After removal of 2 bases from V and 5 bases from J, the junction contained 5 bases not matched to a gene. These data belong to a study of T-cell reconstitution after alpha-beta-depleted transplantation in children. Study observations and caveats: Several hundred graft clones that had expanded were reportedly the source of alpha-beta T cells about two months after transplant. At the one-year point after transplant, T-cell counts and TCRbeta diversity were found to come mostly from T cells that had been newly produced.

TCRbeta library preparation incorporated unique molecular identifiers. TCRdb redid the calling of the PCR reads with MiXCR, one entry per CDR3 protein. In the table there are 200,000 or so distinct CDR3 sequences, approximately 6.3% of which are singletons. The rearrangement joins TRBV5-1 to TRBJ2-2; 8 nucleotides match TRBD1. The source is a boy between 2 and 10 years old with acute lymphoblastic leukemia, due to receive a stem cell transplant. Sequenced material: PBMCs, taken before TCRalphabeta/CD19-depleted stem cell transplant. In DNA, the CDR3 is TGCGCCAGCAGCTTTACAGGGGGAGAAACCGGGGAGCTGTTTTTT. This encodes CASSFTGGETGELFF.